Listed below are T cell receptor beta chains from one sample, sequenced in a study of T cell responses to AZD1222 COVID-19 vaccine. Here immunoSEQ multiplex PCR was the method, and the copy in TCRdb shows in-frame clones only, minus some. The table has approximately 110,000 clones, 88% seen once. Source: peripheral blood, taken on day 0 of AZD1222 vaccination. All receptors derive from an adult in good health. Each CDR3 is given with its conserved first and last residue. A D gene is named only where the DNA matches it firmly. The size of a clone is reported for some rows only, either as once, few or many, or as a class for expanded clones.

J | V | size | D | CDR3 | DNA
TRBJ2-1 | TRBV4-2 | - | TRBD1 | CASSPAGTGSNEQFF | TGTGCCAGCAGCCCAGCCGGGACAGGGTCCAATGAGCAGTTCTTC
TRBJ2-1 | TRBV6-2/TRBV6-3 | few | TRBD2 | CASSYSPFSGGAVNEQFF | TGTGCCAGCAGTTACTCACCCTTCAGCGGGGGGGCCGTAAATGAGCAGTTCTTC
TRBJ1-5 | TRBV18 | - | - | CASSAGIDQPQHF | TGTGCCAGCTCCGCCGGAATAGATCAGCCCCAGCATTTT
TRBJ1-3 | TRBV18 | - | - | CASPLEGGIGNTIYF | TGTGCCAGCCCCCTCGAGGGGGGGATTGGAAACACCATATATTTT
TRBJ1-2 | TRBV11-1 | once | TRBD1 | CASSLNSGQGYGYTF | TGTGCCAGCAGCTTAAATTCGGGACAGGGCTATGGCTACACCTTC
TRBJ2-7 | TRBV4-1 | once | TRBD1 | CASSHDNGQGREQYF | TGCGCCAGCAGCCACGATAATGGACAGGGCCGCGAGCAGTACTTC
TRBJ2-7 | TRBV12-3/TRBV12-4 | - | - | CASSGLQGHEQYF | TGTGCCAGCAGTGGACTTCAGGGGCACGAGCAGTACTTC
TRBJ1-3 | TRBV3-1/TRBV3-2 | - | - | CASSQGSGAGNTIYF | TGTGCCAGCAGCCAAGGTAGTGGAGCTGGAAACACCATATATTTT
TRBJ2-2 | TRBV5-1 | - | - | CASRWGSGELFF | TGCGCCAGCAGGTGGGGCTCCGGGGAGCTGTTTTTT
TRBJ1-2 | TRBV4-2 | - | - | CASSQDGYYGYTF | TGTGCCAGCAGCCAAGATGGATATTATGGCTACACCTTC
TRBJ1-2 | TRBV5-4 | - | TRBD1 | CASSIGTAAYGYTF | TGTGCCAGCAGCATAGGGACAGCTGCTTATGGCTACACCTTC
TRBJ2-7 | TRBV7-2 | - | - | CASSSSAGPTYEQYF | TGTGCCAGCAGCTCCTCGGCCGGACCGACCTACGAGCAGTACTTC
TRBJ1-5 | TRBV6-5 | - | - | CASSYNGAGQPQHF | TGTGCCAGCAGTTACAACGGGGCAGGTCAGCCCCAGCATTTT
TRBJ1-5 | TRBV6-2/TRBV6-3 | - | - | CASSYAREGTQNQPQHF | TGTGCCAGCAGTTACGCTCGTGAAGGGACACAGAATCAGCCCCAGCATTTT
TRBJ1-2 | TRBV14 | - | - | CASSSPNDYGYTF | TGTGCCAGCAGTTCCCCAAATGACTATGGCTACACCTTC
TRBJ1-1 | TRBV7-9 | - | TRBD1 | CASSLGTGSTEAFF | TGTGCCAGCAGCTTAGGGACAGGGAGCACTGAAGCTTTCTTT
TRBJ1-6 | TRBV5-6 | - | - | CASSPGGGSLFNSPLHF | TGTGCCAGCAGCCCTGGAGGGGGGTCCCTCTTTAATTCACCCCTCCACTTT
TRBJ1-1 | TRBV12-3/TRBV12-4 | - | - | CASSATVNTEAFF | TGTGCCAGCAGTGCAACAGTTAACACTGAAGCTTTCTTT
TRBJ1-4 | TRBV7-2 | once | - | CASSLGGQNEKLFF | TGTGCCAGCAGCTTAGGAGGGCAGAATGAAAAACTGTTTTTT
TRBJ2-7 | TRBV7-2 | - | TRBD1 | CASSLRGQGAYEQYF | TGTGCCAGCAGCCTAAGGGGGCAGGGGGCCTACGAGCAGTACTTC
TRBJ2-1 | TRBV27 | - | - | CASSAGIGHNEQFF | TGTGCCAGCAGTGCAGGGATCGGTCACAATGAGCAGTTCTTC
TRBJ2-7 | TRBV4-3 | few | - | CASSQVGRGGSGEQYF | TGCGCCAGCAGCCAAGTAGGGCGAGGGGGGTCAGGCGAGCAGTACTTC